These T cell receptor beta chains were read from a single sample in a study of blood T cell repertoires in COVID-19. Sequencing used immunoSEQ multiplex PCR; TCRdb keeps in-frame clones, though not all of them. Seen here are more than 200,000 clones, 65% to 85% observed once, and the top ten hold approximately 4.4%. The sample taken for sequencing was peripheral blood. These receptors all stem from a man over 45 with active or convalescent COVID-19. The CDR3 runs from the conserved cysteine through the conserved F or W. Fields, in order: V gene, J gene, clone size, D gene, CDR3 protein, CDR3 DNA. A D gene is named only where the DNA matches it firmly. The size field is filled for only some rows; it gives once, few, many or a size class.

v_gene: TRBV14; j_gene: TRBJ1-6; abundance: .; d_gene: .; CDR3aa: CASSQEGAKQSPLHF; CDR3nt: TGTGCCAGCAGCCAAGAGGGGGCGAAGCAATCACCCCTCCACTTT
v_gene: TRBV21-1; j_gene: TRBJ2-5; abundance: .; d_gene: .; CDR3aa: CASSKALISGGPGTQYF; CDR3nt: TGTGCCAGCAGCAAAGCCCTGATTAGCGGGGGCCCAGGGACCCAGTACTTC
v_gene: TRBV30; j_gene: TRBJ2-1; abundance: .; d_gene: TRBD1; CDR3aa: CAWIPTGASYNEQFF; CDR3nt: TGTGCCTGGATCCCTACAGGGGCGTCCTACAATGAGCAGTTCTTC
v_gene: TRBV10-3; j_gene: TRBJ1-1; abundance: .; d_gene: TRBD1; CDR3aa: CAISQGASEAFF; CDR3nt: TGTGCCATCAGCCAGGGGGCCTCTGAAGCTTTCTTT
v_gene: TRBV28; j_gene: TRBJ1-5; abundance: .; d_gene: .; CDR3aa: CASSLRAGSRPQHF; CDR3nt: TGTGCCAGCAGTTTGAGGGCCGGTTCTAGGCCCCAGCATTTT
v_gene: TRBV10-3; j_gene: TRBJ2-1; abundance: .; d_gene: .; CDR3aa: CAISPDAGSYNEQFF; CDR3nt: TGTGCCATCAGCCCGGACGCGGGGTCCTACAATGAGCAGTTCTTC
v_gene: TRBV19; j_gene: TRBJ1-2; abundance: .; d_gene: .; CDR3aa: CASSMQAGVTYGYTF; CDR3nt: TGTGCCAGTAGTATGCAGGCAGGCGTTACTTATGGCTACACCTTC
v_gene: TRBV5-1; j_gene: TRBJ1-1; abundance: .; d_gene: TRBD1; CDR3aa: CASTATGMNTEAFF; CDR3nt: TGCGCCAGCACCGCGACAGGGATGAACACTGAAGCTTTCTTT
v_gene: TRBV6-6; j_gene: TRBJ1-2; abundance: .; d_gene: TRBD1; CDR3aa: CASEGQGSGYTF; CDR3nt: TGTGCCAGCGAAGGACAGGGGAGCGGCTACACCTTC
v_gene: TRBV7-7; j_gene: TRBJ2-7; abundance: few; d_gene: .; CDR3aa: CASSPLTASYEQYF; CDR3nt: TGTGCCAGCAGCCCACTGACAGCCTCCTACGAGCAGTACTTC
v_gene: TRBV4-1; j_gene: TRBJ2-1; abundance: .; d_gene: TRBD1; CDR3aa: CASSQSRDRGRIEQFF; CDR3nt: TGCGCCAGCAGCCAATCTCGGGACAGGGGGCGCATTGAGCAGTTCTTC
v_gene: TRBV29-1; j_gene: TRBJ1-1; abundance: .; d_gene: TRBD1; CDR3aa: CSARTGFDSEAFF; CDR3nt: TGCAGCGCCCGGACAGGCTTTGACTCTGAAGCTTTCTTT
v_gene: TRBV30; j_gene: TRBJ1-3; abundance: .; d_gene: .; CDR3aa: CAWREARTAKRYSGNTIYF; CDR3nt: TGTGCCTGGAGGGAAGCCCGGACAGCCAAACGATACTCTGGAAACACCATATATTTT
v_gene: TRBV20-1; j_gene: TRBJ1-2; abundance: .; d_gene: TRBD1; CDR3aa: CSADRGRGYTF; CDR3nt: TGCAGTGCAGACAGGGGGCGAGGCTACACCTTC
v_gene: TRBV6-5; j_gene: TRBJ2-7; abundance: .; d_gene: TRBD1; CDR3aa: CASIGTGDGEQYF; CDR3nt: TGTGCCAGCATAGGGACAGGGGACGGCGAGCAGTACTTC
v_gene: TRBV19; j_gene: TRBJ1-4; abundance: few; d_gene: .; CDR3aa: CASSPAPAGVEKLFF; CDR3nt: TGTGCCAGTAGTCCCGCGCCGGCAGGGGTTGAAAAACTGTTTTTT
v_gene: TRBV19; j_gene: TRBJ1-5; abundance: .; d_gene: .; CDR3aa: CASSINRDRNQPQHF; CDR3nt: TGTGCCAGTAGCATCAACAGGGATCGCAATCAGCCCCAGCATTTT
v_gene: TRBV7-6; j_gene: TRBJ2-3; abundance: .; d_gene: TRBD1; CDR3aa: CASSLGPPRQGSTDTQYF; CDR3nt: TGTGCCAGCAGCTTAGGGCCTCCCCGACAGGGCAGCACAGATACGCAGTATTTT
v_gene: TRBV25-1; j_gene: TRBJ1-1; abundance: .; d_gene: .; CDR3aa: CASSRGGGTEAFF; CDR3nt: TGTGCCAGCAGCCGGGGAGGAGGCACTGAAGCTTTCTTT
v_gene: TRBV13; j_gene: TRBJ2-3; abundance: .; d_gene: .; CDR3aa: CASSFRTDTQYF; CDR3nt: TGTGCCAGCAGCTTCCGGACAGATACGCAGTATTTT
v_gene: TRBV7-8; j_gene: TRBJ2-3; abundance: .; d_gene: .; CDR3aa: CASSLVAGQSSTDTQYF; CDR3nt: TGTGCCAGCAGCTTAGTGGCAGGACAATCTAGCACAGATACGCAGTATTTT
v_gene: TRBV28; j_gene: TRBJ2-7; abundance: .; d_gene: .; CDR3aa: CASRRSRNPYEQYF; CDR3nt: TGTGCCAGCAGGCGGAGTAGGAATCCCTACGAGCAGTACTTC
v_gene: TRBV30; j_gene: TRBJ1-1; abundance: .; d_gene: TRBD1; CDR3aa: CAWSPDRELPEAFF; CDR3nt: TGTGCCTGGAGTCCGGACAGGGAATTGCCTGAAGCTTTCTTT
v_gene: TRBV9; j_gene: TRBJ2-3; abundance: .; d_gene: TRBD2; CDR3aa: CASSVRKAGEADTQYF; CDR3nt: TGTGCCAGCAGCGTAAGGAAGGCGGGGGAGGCCGATACGCAGTATTTT
v_gene: TRBV6-1; j_gene: TRBJ1-2; abundance: .; d_gene: .; CDR3aa: CASSELVSGLGYTF; CDR3nt: TGTGCCAGCAGTGAGTTAGTCTCCGGGTTGGGCTACACCTTC
v_gene: TRBV30; j_gene: TRBJ1-5; abundance: .; d_gene: .; CDR3aa: CAWSPGGNQPQHF; CDR3nt: TGTGCCTGGAGCCCAGGGGGCAATCAGCCCCAGCATTTT
v_gene: TRBV5-6; j_gene: TRBJ2-2; abundance: .; d_gene: .; CDR3aa: CASSLRFPGRDGELFF; CDR3nt: TGTGCCAGCAGCTTGAGGTTCCCGGGCCGGGACGGGGAGCTGTTTTTT
v_gene: TRBV30; j_gene: TRBJ2-1; abundance: .; d_gene: .; CDR3aa: CAWSPAGEQFF; CDR3nt: TGTGCCTGGAGTCCCGCGGGTGAGCAGTTCTTC
v_gene: TRBV28; j_gene: TRBJ1-6; abundance: .; d_gene: TRBD1; CDR3aa: CASWDRGHSPLHF; CDR3nt: TGTGCCAGCTGGGACAGGGGTCATTCACCCCTCCACTTT
v_gene: TRBV6-5; j_gene: TRBJ1-1; abundance: .; d_gene: .; CDR3aa: CASRPGGGTEAFF; CDR3nt: TGTGCCAGCAGACCCGGGGGGGGCACTGAAGCTTTCTTT
v_gene: TRBV3-1/TRBV3-2; j_gene: TRBJ1-1; abundance: .; d_gene: TRBD1; CDR3aa: CASSQAGTGGFLNTEAFF; CDR3nt: TGTGCCAGCAGCCAAGCCGGGACAGGGGGCTTTTTGAACACTGAAGCTTTCTTT
v_gene: TRBV5-6; j_gene: TRBJ2-7; abundance: .; d_gene: .; CDR3aa: CASSLGAQSYEQYF; CDR3nt: TGTGCCAGCAGCTTGGGTGCTCAGTCCTACGAGCAGTACTTC
v_gene: TRBV3-1/TRBV3-2; j_gene: TRBJ2-1; abundance: once; d_gene: .; CDR3aa: CASSRSRSSYNEQFF; CDR3nt: TGTGCCAGCAGCCGGTCGCGGAGCTCCTACAATGAGCAGTTCTTC
v_gene: TRBV12-3/TRBV12-4; j_gene: TRBJ2-5; abundance: .; d_gene: .; CDR3aa: CASSFRQETQYF; CDR3nt: TGTGCCAGCAGTTTCCGGCAAGAGACCCAGTACTTC
v_gene: TRBV4-2; j_gene: TRBJ2-1; abundance: few; d_gene: TRBD1; CDR3aa: CASSQSRGGQYNEQFF; CDR3nt: TGTGCCAGCAGCCAGTCAAGAGGGGGCCAATACAATGAGCAGTTCTTC
v_gene: TRBV12-3/TRBV12-4; j_gene: TRBJ1-1; abundance: few; d_gene: TRBD1; CDR3aa: CASSSQGETEAFF; CDR3nt: TGTGCCAGCAGCTCACAGGGGGAAACTGAAGCTTTCTTT
v_gene: TRBV5-1; j_gene: TRBJ1-1; abundance: .; d_gene: TRBD1; CDR3aa: CASSLSGGRTEAFF; CDR3nt: TGCGCCAGCAGCTTGTCAGGGGGTCGGACTGAAGCTTTCTTT
v_gene: TRBV9; j_gene: TRBJ2-3; abundance: .; d_gene: TRBD2; CDR3aa: CASSTGLADFTDTQYF; CDR3nt: TGTGCCAGCAGCACGGGACTAGCGGACTTCACAGATACGCAGTATTTT
v_gene: TRBV27; j_gene: TRBJ2-2; abundance: .; d_gene: TRBD1; CDR3aa: CASSRRDRDTGELFF; CDR3nt: TGTGCCAGCAGCCGTCGGGACAGGGACACCGGGGAGCTGTTTTTT
v_gene: TRBV5-1; j_gene: TRBJ1-1; abundance: few; d_gene: TRBD1; CDR3aa: CASSLGQGAWDTEAFF; CDR3nt: TGCGCCAGCAGCTTGGGTCAGGGGGCGTGGGACACTGAAGCTTTCTTT
v_gene: TRBV5-8; j_gene: TRBJ1-5; abundance: few; d_gene: TRBD1; CDR3aa: CASSLEGAGQPQHF; CDR3nt: TGTGCCAGCAGCTTGGAGGGGGCTGGGCAGCCCCAGCATTTT
v_gene: TRBV7-9; j_gene: TRBJ2-5; abundance: .; d_gene: TRBD1; CDR3aa: CASSWGTVETQYF; CDR3nt: TGTGCCAGCAGCTGGGGGACAGTGGAGACCCAGTACTTC